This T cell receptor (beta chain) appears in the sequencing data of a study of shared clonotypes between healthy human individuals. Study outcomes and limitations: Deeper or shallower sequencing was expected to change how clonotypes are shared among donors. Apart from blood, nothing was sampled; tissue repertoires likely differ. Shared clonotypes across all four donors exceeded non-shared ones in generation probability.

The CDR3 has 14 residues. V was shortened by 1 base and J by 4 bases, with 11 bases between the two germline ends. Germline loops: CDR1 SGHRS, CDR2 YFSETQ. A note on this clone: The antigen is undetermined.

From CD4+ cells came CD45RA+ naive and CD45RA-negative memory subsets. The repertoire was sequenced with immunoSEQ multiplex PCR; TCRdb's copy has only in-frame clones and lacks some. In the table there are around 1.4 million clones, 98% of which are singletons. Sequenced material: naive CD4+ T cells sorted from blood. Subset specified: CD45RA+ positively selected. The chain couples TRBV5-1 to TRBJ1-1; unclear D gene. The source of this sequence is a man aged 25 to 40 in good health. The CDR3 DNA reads TGCGCCAGCAGCTTGCCTCATATGAGCACTGAAGCTTTCTTT. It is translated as CASSLPHMSTEAFF.